This is a list of T cell receptor beta chains from one sample in a study of CDR3 diversity in severe acne. MiXCR, applied by TCRdb to the PCR reads, yields one record per CDR3 protein. Seen here are some 90,000 distinct CDR3 sequences, 45% to 55% observed once, and the top ten hold 9.5% to 13%. Sequenced: blood. These receptors came from a male donor in good health, serving as a control. Each CDR3 is given with its conserved first and last residue. The D gene is left open where the match is weak. The size field is filled for only some rows; it gives once, few, many or a size class.

-	TRBV5-6	TRBJ1-6	TRBD1	CASSLVRDSIKALHF	TGTGCCAGCAGCTTGGTGCGGGACAGCATAAAGGCCCTCCACTTT
-	TRBV5-1	TRBJ1-2	-	CASSKEQKSYGYTF	TGCGCCAGCAGCAAGGAGCAGAAAAGCTATGGCTACACCTTC
once	TRBV7-3	TRBJ1-4	TRBD1	CALPGTGMGQRGEKLFF	TGTGCCCTGCCGGGAACCGGAATGGGACAGCGAGGAGAGAAACTGTTTTTT
once	TRBV20-1	TRBJ2-7	TRBD2	CSATRPGGQGPYEQYF	TGCAGTGCTACCCGACCGGGGGGGCAGGGCCCCTACGAGCAGTACTTC
-	TRBV25-1	TRBJ2-3	TRBD2	CASSDSGTSGPTDTQYF	TGTGCCAGCAGTGACTCCGGGACTAGCGGACCCACAGATACGCAGTATTTT
few	TRBV10-2	TRBJ1-2	-	CASSEPTGDNYGYTF	TGCGCCAGCAGTGAACCCACGGGGGATAACTATGGCTACACCTTC
many	TRBV7-9	TRBJ2-5	-	CASSSSRGPETQYF	TGTGCCAGCAGCTCCTCTAGAGGGCCGGAGACCCAGTACTTC
-	TRBV29-1	TRBJ1-1	-	CSVEATARNTEAFF	TGCAGCGTTGAAGCAACCGCCAGGAACACTGAAGCTTTCTTT
-	TRBV4-1	TRBJ1-2	TRBD1	CASSLTYLQGANGYTF	TGCGCCAGCAGCCTGACTTATTTACAGGGGGCGAATGGCTACACCTTC
-	TRBV19	TRBJ1-2	-	CAGRGIVANYGYTF	TGTGCCGGGCGGGGGATCGTCGCTAACTATGGCTACACCTTC
-	TRBV6-5	TRBJ2-5	TRBD2	CASSRTSGRETQYF	TGTGCCAGCAGTAGGACTAGCGGGAGGGAGACCCAGTACTTC
-	TRBV15	TRBJ2-1	-	CATSRGRDEQFF	TGTGCCACCAGCAGAGGAAGGGATGAGCAGTTCTTC
-	TRBV6-5	TRBJ2-1	-	CASSPAYDRWGERYNEQFF	TGTGCCAGCAGTCCCGCCTACGACAGGTGGGGAGAGAGGTACAATGAGCAGTTCTTC
-	TRBV7-2	TRBJ2-7	-	CASSSSWGVGLDEQYF	TGTGCCAGCAGCTCATCTTGGGGAGTGGGGCTCGACGAGCAGTACTTC
-	TRBV6-6	TRBJ1-2	-	CASSSLTETTNYGYTF	TGTGCCAGCAGTTCATTGACAGAGACTACTAACTATGGCTACACCTTC
many	TRBV11-2	TRBJ2-2	TRBD1	CASSLWTGTGGELFF	TGTGCCAGCAGCCTATGGACAGGGACCGGAGGGGAGCTGTTTTTT
many	TRBV7-2	TRBJ2-2	TRBD1	CASSQKPWDRTLPGELFF	TGTGCCAGCAGCCAGAAGCCATGGGACAGGACCCTCCCCGGGGAGCTGTTTTTT
-	TRBV7-9	TRBJ1-4	TRBD1	CASSPRQGGNEKLFF	TGTGCCAGCAGCCCCCGACAGGGCGGTAATGAAAAACTGTTTTTT
-	TRBV2	TRBJ1-1	-	CASSETVNTEAFF	TGTGCCAGCAGTGAAACGGTGAACACTGAAGCTTTCTTT
once	TRBV5-1	TRBJ2-3	-	CATAVGSTDMRYF	TGCGCCACCGCGGTTGGTAGCACAGATATGCGGTATTTC
-	TRBV10-3	TRBJ2-7	-	CAISEGTGGYGLYEQYF	TGTGCCATCAGTGAGGGCACCGGGGGCTACGGACTATACGAGCAGTACTTC
-	TRBV6-6	TRBJ2-5	-	CASSWGGNQETQYF	TGTGCCAGCAGTTGGGGGGGCAACCAAGAGACCCAGTACTTC
-	TRBV6-5	TRBJ1-5	-	CASSWSQGLNQPQHF	TGTGCCAGCAGTTGGAGCCAGGGTTTAAATCAGCCCCAGCATTTT
-	TRBV20-1	TRBJ2-7	-	CSVLGSYEQYF	TGCAGCGTTCTCGGGAGCTACGAGCAGTACTTC
-	TRBV29-1	TRBJ2-5	TRBD1	CSVEQGASETQYF	TGCAGCGTTGAACAGGGGGCTTCGGAGACCCAGTACTTC
few	TRBV11-2	TRBJ2-7	TRBD2	CASSTGTSGTYEQYF	TGTGCCAGCAGCACCGGGACTAGCGGCACCTACGAGCAGTACTTC
-	TRBV5-6	TRBJ2-2	-	CASSLVTRNTGELFF	TGTGCCAGCAGCTTGGTTACAAGGAACACCGGGGAGCTGTTTTTT
medium-sized	TRBV27	TRBJ2-3	TRBD2	CASSFSRASGSLVTQYF	TGTGCCAGCAGTTTCAGTAGGGCTAGCGGGAGTCTCGTTACGCAGTATTTT
-	TRBV20-1	TRBJ1-1	-	CSAQPDRNTEAFF	TGCAGTGCCCAACCCGACAGGAACACTGAAGCTTTCTTT